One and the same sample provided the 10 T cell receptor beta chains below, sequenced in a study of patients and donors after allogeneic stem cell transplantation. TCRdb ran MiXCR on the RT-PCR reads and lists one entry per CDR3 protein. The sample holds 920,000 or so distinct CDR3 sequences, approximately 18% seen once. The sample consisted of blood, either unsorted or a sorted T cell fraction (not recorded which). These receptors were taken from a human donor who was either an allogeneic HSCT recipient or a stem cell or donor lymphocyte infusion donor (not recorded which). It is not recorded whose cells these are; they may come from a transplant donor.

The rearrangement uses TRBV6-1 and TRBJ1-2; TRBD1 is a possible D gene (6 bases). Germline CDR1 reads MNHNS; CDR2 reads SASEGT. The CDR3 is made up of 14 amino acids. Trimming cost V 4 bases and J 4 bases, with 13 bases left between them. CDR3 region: CASSALTGIYGYTF. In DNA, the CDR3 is TGTGCCAGCAGTGCACTAACAGGGATCTATGGCTACACCTTC.

CDR3 DNA sequence: TGTGCCAGCAGCCCCACCGACTGGAGCGAGTACGAGCAGTACTTC. Residues: CASSPTDWSEYEQYF. The chain joins TRBV7-6 to TRBJ2-7, with no clear D. The V and J ends lost 5 bases and 4 bases respectively, with 18 bases between them. This CDR3 has 15 amino acids. Germline V lookup: CDR1 SGHVS, CDR2 FNYEAQ.

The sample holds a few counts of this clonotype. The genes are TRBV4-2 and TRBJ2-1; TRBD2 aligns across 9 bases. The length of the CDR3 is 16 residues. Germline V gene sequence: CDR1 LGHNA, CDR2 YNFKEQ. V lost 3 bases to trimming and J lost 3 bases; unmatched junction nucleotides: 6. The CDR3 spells CASSQDLAGSYNEQFF. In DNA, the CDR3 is TGTGCCAGCAGCCAGGACCTAGCGGGAAGCTACAATGAGCAGTTCTTC.

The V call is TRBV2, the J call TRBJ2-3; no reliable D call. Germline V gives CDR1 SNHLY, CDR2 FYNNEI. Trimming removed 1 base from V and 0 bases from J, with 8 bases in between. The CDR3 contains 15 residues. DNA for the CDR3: TGTGCCAGCAGTGAAGAGGCGGTGAGCACAGATACGCAGTATTTT. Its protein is CASSEEAVSTDTQYF.

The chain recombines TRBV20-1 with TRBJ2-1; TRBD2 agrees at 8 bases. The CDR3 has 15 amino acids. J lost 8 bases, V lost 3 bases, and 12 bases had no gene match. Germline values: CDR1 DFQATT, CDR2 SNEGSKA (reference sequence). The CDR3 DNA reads TGCAGTGCTAGCTTAGGACTAGCCGGGTCGGATGAGCAGTTCTTC. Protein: CSASLGLAGSDEQFF.

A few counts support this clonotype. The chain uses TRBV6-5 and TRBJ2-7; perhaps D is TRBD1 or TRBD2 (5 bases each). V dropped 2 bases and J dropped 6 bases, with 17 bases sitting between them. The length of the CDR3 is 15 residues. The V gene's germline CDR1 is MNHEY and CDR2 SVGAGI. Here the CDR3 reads CASSYTLGPRTEQYF. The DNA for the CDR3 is TGTGCCAGCAGTTACACTTTGGGACCGCGGACCGAGCAGTACTTC.

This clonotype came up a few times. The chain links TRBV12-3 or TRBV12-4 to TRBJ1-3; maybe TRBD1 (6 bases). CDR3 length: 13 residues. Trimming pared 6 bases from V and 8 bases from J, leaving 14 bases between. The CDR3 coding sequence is TGTGCCAGCAGACTGGGGACATTCGACACCATATATTTT. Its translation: CASRLGTFDTIYF.

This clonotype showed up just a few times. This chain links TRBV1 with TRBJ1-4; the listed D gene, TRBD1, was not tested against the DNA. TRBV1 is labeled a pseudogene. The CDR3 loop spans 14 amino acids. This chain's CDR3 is CTSTGTGGFEKLFF. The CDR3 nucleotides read TGCACCAGCACGGGAACAGGGGGCTTTGAAAAACTGTTTTTT.

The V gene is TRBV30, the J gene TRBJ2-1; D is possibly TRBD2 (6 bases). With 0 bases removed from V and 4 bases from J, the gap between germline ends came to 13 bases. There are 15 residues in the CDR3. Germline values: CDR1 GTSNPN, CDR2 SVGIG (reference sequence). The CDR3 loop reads CAWSVRGIEYNEQFF. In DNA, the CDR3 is TGTGCCTGGAGTGTACGCGGGATAGAGTACAATGAGCAGTTCTTC.

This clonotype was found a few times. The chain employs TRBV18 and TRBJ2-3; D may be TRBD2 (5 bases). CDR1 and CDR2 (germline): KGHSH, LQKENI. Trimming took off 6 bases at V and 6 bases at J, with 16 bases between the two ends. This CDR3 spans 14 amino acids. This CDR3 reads CASSRLEGGDTQYF. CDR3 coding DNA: TGTGCCAGCTCCCGCCTAGAGGGCGGGGATACGCAGTATTTT.